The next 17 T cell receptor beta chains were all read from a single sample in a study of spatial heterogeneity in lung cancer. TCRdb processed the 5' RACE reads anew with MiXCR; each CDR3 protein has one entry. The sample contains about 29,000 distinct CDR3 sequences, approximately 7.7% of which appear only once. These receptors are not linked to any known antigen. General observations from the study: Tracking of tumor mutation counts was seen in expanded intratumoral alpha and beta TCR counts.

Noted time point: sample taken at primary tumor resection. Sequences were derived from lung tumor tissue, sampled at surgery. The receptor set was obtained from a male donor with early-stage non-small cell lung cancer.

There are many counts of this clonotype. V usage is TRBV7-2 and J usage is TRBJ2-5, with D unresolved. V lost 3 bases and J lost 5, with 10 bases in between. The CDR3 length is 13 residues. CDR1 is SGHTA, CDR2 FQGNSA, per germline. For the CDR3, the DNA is TGTGCCAGCAGCTTGGGGATGGGGGAGACCCAGTACTTC. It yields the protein CASSLGMGETQYF.

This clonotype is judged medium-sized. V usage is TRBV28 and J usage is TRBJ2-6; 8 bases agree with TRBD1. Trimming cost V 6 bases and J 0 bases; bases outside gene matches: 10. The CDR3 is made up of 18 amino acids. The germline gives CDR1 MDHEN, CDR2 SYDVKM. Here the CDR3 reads CASSRGLGLHSGANVLTF. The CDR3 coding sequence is TGTGCCAGCAGCAGGGGGCTAGGACTGCACTCTGGGGCCAACGTCCTGACTTTC.

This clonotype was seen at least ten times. CDR3 nucleotides: TGTGCCAGCAAGATTTACTTGGGCTCCTACAATGAGCAGTTCTTC. Protein: CASKIYLGSYNEQFF. J is TRBJ2-1 and V is TRBV6-5; D ambiguous. The CDR3 is 15 amino acids. The V and J ends lost 7 bases and 0 bases respectively, with 13 bases between them. Looked up from germline, CDR1 is MNHEY and CDR2 is SVGAGI.

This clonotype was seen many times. CDR3 bases: TGTGCCAGCAACCGGGGGCTACAAGAGACCCAGTACTTC. It yields the protein CASNRGLQETQYF. The genes are TRBV7-2 and TRBJ2-5; perhaps D is TRBD1 or TRBD2 (6 bases each). From germline, CDR1 is SGHTA and CDR2 FQGNSA. The V gene lost 7 bases and the J gene lost 2 bases, with 11 bases spanning the gap. The CDR3 loop spans 13 amino acids. The whole variable domain, remainder taken from reference TRBV7-2 and TRBJ2-5, is GAGVSQSPSNKVTEKGKDVELRCDPISGHTALYWYRQSLGQGLEFLIYFQGNSAPDKSGLPSDRFSAERTGGSVSTLTIQRTQQEDSAVYLCASNRGLQETQYFGPGTRLLVL.

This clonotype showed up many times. The chain's CDR3 is CASSLQRNTGELFF. CDR3 sequence (DNA): TGTGCCAGCAGCTTGCAGCGGAACACCGGGGAGCTGTTTTTT. The chain joins TRBV7-2 to TRBJ2-2, with D unresolved. The CDR3 contains 14 residues. The germline gives CDR1 SGHTA, CDR2 FQGNSA. The germline V and J ends were trimmed by 3 bases and 1 base, with 6 bases remaining between them. The full variable domain, its missing parts supplied by reference TRBV7-2 and TRBJ2-2, is GAGVSQSPSNKVTEKGKDVELRCDPISGHTALYWYRQSLGQGLEFLIYFQGNSAPDKSGLPSDRFSAERTGGSVSTLTIQRTQQEDSAVYLCASSLQRNTGELFFGEGSRLTVL.

The CDR3 loop is CSARAGGGEKLFF. Written as DNA, the CDR3 is TGCAGTGCTAGAGCCGGGGGCGGTGAAAAACTGTTTTTT. This rearrangement joins TRBV20-1 to TRBJ1-4; TRBD1 is a possible D gene (6 bases). Trimming took 1 base from V and 7 from J, leaving 10 bases between them. The germline V gene has CDR1 DFQATT and CDR2 SNEGSKA (reference sequence). The CDR3 consists of 13 residues.

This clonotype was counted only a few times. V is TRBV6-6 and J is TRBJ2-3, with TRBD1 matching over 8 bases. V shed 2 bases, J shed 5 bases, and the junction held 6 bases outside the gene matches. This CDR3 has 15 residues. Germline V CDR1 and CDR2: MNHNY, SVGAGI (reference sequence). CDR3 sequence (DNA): TGTGCCAGCAGTTACCCCGACAGGGGAAAAGATACGCAGTATTTT. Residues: CASSYPDRGKDTQYF.

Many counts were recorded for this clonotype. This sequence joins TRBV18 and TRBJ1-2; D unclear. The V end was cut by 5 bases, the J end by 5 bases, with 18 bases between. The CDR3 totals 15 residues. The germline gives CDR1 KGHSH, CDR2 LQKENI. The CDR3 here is CASSANPTGGYGYTF. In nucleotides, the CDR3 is TGTGCCAGCTCAGCAAACCCGACGGGCGGTTATGGCTACACCTTC.

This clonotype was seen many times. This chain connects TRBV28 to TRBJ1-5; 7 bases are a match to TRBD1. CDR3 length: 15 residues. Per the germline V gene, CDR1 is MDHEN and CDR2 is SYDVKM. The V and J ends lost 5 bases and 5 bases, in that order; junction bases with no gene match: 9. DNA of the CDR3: TGTGCCAGCAGTCCGGGGGGAGGGGGCCATCAGCCCCAGCATTTT. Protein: CASSPGGGGHQPQHF.

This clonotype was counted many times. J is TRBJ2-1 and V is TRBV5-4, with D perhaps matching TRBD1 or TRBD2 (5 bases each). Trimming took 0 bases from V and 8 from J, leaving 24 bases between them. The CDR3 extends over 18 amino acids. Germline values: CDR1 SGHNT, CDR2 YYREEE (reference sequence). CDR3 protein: CASSLEVSRQGVGYEQFF. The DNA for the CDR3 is TGTGCCAGCAGCTTGGAAGTTTCGCGTCAGGGAGTGGGCTATGAGCAGTTCTTC. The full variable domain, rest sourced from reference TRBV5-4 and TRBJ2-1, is ETGVTQSPTHLIKTRGQQVTLRCSSQSGHNTVSWYQQALGQGPQFIFQYYREEENGRGNFPPRFSGLQFPNYSSELNVNALELDDSALYLCASSLEVSRQGVGYEQFFGPGTRLTVL.

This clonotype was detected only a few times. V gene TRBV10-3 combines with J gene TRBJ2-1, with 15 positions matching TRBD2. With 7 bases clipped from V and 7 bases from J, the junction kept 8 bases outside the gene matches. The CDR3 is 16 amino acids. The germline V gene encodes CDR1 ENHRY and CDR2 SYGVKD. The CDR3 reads CAITPGLAGGPNEQFF. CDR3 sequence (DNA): TGTGCCATCACTCCGGGACTAGCGGGGGGTCCAAATGAGCAGTTCTTC.

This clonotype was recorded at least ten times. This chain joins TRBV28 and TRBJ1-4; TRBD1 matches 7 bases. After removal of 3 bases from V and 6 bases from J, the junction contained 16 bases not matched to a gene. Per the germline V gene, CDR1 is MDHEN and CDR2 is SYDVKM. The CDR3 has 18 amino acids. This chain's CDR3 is CASSFISWDSLPDEKLFF. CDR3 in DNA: TGTGCCAGCAGTTTCATATCTTGGGACAGCCTCCCGGATGAAAAACTGTTTTTT.

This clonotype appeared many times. CDR3 sequence reads: CASSEQSEAFF. CDR3 sequence (DNA): TGCGCCAGCAGCGAACAGTCTGAAGCTTTCTTT. This sequence joins TRBV5-1 and TRBJ1-1, with D hard to call. Looked up from germline, CDR1 is SGHRS and CDR2 is YFSETQ. Trimming stripped 4 bases from V and 6 bases from J, with 7 bases between. The CDR3 has 11 amino acids.

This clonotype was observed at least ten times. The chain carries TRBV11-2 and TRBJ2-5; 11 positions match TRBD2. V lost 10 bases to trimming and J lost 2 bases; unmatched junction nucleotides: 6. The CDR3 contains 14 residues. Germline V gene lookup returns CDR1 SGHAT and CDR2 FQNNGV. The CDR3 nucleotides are TGTGCCACCTCGACTAGCGGGGCGCAAGAGACCCAGTACTTC. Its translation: CATSTSGAQETQYF.

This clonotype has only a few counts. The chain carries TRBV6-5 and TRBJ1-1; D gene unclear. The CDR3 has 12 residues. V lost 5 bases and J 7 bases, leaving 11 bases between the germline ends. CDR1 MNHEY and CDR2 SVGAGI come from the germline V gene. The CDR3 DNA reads TGTGCCAGCAGTGGACGGTATGGTGAAGCTTTCTTT. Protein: CASSGRYGEAFF.

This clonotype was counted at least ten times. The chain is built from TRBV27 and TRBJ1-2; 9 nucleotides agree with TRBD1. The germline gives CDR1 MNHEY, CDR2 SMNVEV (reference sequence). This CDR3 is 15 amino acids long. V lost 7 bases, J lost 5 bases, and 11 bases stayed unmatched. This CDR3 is CASTRSQGAGYGYTF. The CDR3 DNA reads TGTGCCAGCACCCGCTCACAGGGGGCAGGGTATGGCTACACCTTC.

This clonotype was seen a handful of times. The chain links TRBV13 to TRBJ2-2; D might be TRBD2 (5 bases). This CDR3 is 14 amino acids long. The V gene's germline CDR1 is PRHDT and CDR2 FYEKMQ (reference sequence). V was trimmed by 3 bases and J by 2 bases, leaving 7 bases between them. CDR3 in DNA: TGTGCCAGCAGCTTTACGGGAAACACCGGGGAGCTGTTTTTT. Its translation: CASSFTGNTGELFF. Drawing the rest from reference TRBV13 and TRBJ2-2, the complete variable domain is AAGVIQSPRHLIKEKRETATLKCYPIPRHDTVYWYQQGPGQDPQFLISFYEKMQSDKGSIPDRFSAQQFSDYHSELNMSSLELGDSALYFCASSFTGNTGELFFGEGSRLTVL.